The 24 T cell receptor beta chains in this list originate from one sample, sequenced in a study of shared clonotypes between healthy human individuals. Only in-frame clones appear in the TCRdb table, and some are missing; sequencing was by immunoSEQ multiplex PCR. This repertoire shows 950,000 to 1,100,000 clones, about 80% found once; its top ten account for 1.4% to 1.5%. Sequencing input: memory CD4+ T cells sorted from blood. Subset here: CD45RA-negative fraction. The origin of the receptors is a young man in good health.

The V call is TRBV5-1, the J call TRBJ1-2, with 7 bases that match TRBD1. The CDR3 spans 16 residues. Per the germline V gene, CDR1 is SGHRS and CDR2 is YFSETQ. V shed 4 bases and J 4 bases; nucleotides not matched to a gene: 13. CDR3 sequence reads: CASSISTGTAPYGYTF. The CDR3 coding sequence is TGCGCCAGCAGCATATCTACCGGGACAGCCCCCTATGGCTACACCTTC.

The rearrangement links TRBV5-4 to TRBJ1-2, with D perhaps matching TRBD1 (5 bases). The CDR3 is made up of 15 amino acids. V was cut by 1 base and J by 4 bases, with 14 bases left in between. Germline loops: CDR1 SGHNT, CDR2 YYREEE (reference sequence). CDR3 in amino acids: CASSLQGLSRYGYTF. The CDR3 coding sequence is TGTGCCAGCAGCTTGCAGGGCCTTTCCCGCTATGGCTACACCTTC.

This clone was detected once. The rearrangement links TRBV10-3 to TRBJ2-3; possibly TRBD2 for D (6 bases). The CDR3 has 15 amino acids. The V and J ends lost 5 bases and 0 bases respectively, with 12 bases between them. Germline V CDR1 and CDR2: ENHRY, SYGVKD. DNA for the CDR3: TGTGCCATCAGTTCCGGGACTTCTAGCACAGATACGCAGTATTTT. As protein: CAISSGTSSTDTQYF.

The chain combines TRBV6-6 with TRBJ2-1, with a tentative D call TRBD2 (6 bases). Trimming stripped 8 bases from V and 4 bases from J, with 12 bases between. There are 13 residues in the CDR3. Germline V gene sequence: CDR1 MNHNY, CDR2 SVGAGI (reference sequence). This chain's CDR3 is CASGRGPYNEQFF. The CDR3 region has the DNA TGTGCCAGCGGGCGGGGCCCATACAATGAGCAGTTCTTC.

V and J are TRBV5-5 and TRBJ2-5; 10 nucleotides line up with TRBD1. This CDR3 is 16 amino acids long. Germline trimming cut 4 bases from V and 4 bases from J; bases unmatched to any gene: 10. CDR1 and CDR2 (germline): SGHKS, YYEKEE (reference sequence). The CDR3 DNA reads TGTGCCAGCAGCCGATCGACAGGGGGCTTAGGAGAGACCCAGTACTTC. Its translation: CASSRSTGGLGETQYF.

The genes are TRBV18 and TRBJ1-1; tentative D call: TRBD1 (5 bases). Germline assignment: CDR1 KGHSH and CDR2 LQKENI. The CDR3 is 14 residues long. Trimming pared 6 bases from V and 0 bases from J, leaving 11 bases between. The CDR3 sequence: CASSIGVLNTEAFF. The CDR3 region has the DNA TGTGCCAGCTCCATAGGGGTTTTGAACACTGAAGCTTTCTTT.

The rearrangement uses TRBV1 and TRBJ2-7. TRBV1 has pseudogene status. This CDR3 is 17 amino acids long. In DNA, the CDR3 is TGCACCAGCAGCCAGGGGTGCGCCGGGACCGCCTCATACGAGCAGTACTTC. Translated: CTSSQGCAGTASYEQYF.

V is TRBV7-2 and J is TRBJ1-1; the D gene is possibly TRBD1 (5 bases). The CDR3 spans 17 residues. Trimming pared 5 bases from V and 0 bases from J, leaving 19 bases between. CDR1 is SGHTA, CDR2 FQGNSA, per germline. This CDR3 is CASSRFFREGMNTEAFF. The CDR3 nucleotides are TGTGCCAGCAGCCGGTTTTTTAGGGAGGGGATGAACACTGAAGCTTTCTTT.

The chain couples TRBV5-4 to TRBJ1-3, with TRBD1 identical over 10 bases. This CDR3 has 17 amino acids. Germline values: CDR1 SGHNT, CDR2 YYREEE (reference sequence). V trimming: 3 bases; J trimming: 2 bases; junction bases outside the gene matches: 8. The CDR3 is CASSWGTGQGTGNTIYF. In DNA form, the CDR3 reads TGTGCCAGCAGCTGGGGGACGGGACAGGGGACTGGAAACACCATATATTTT.

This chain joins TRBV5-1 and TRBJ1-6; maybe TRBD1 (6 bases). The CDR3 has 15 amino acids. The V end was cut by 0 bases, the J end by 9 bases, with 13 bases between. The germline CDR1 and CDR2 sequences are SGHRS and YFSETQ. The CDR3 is CASSLAAGDGSPLHF. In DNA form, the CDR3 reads TGCGCCAGCAGCTTGGCTGCAGGGGATGGTTCACCCCTCCACTTT.

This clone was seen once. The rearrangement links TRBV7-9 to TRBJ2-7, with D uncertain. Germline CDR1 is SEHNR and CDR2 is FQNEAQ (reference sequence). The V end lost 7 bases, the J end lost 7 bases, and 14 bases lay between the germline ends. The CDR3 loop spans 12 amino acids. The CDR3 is CASNLVLEEQYF. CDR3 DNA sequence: TGTGCCAGCAACTTGGTCCTGGAAGAGCAGTACTTC. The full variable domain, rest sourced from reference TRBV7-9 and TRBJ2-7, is DTGVSQNPRHKITKRGQNVTFRCDPISEHNRLYWYRQTLGQGPEFLTYFQNEAQLEKSRLLSDRFSAERPKGSFSTLEIQRTEQGDSAMYLCASNLVLEEQYFGPGTRLTVT.

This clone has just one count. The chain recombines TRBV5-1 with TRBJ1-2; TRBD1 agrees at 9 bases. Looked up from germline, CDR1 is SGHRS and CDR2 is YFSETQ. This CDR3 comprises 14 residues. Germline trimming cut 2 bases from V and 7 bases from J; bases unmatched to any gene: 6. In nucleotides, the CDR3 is TGCGCCAGCAGCTTAGGACAGGGGAAGAGTGGCTACACCTTC. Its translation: CASSLGQGKSGYTF.

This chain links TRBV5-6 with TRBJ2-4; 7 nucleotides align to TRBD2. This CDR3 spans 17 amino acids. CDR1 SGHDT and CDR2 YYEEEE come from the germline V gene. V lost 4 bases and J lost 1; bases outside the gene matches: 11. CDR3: CASSLSLGGSAKNIQYF. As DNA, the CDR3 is TGTGCCAGCAGCCTATCCCTCGGGGGGTCCGCCAAAAACATTCAGTACTTC.

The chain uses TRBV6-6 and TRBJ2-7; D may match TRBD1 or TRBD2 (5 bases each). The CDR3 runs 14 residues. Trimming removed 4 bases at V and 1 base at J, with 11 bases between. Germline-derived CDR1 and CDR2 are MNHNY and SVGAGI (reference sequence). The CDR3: CASSFGTDSYEQYF. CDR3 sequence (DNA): TGTGCCAGCAGTTTTGGGACGGATTCCTACGAGCAGTACTTC.

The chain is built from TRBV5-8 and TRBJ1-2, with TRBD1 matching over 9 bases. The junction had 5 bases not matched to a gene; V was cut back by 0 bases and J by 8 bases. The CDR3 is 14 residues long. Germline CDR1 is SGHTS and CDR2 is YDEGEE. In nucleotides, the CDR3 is TGTGCCAGCAGCTTGGGACAGGGGGGAGTCGGCTACACCTTC. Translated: CASSLGQGGVGYTF.

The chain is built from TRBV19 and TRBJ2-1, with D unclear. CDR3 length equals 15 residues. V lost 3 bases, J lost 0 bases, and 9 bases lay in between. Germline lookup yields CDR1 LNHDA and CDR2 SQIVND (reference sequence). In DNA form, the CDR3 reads TGTGCCAGTAGTATTTTTTCGAGCTCCTACAATGAGCAGTTCTTC. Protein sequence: CASSIFSSSYNEQFF.

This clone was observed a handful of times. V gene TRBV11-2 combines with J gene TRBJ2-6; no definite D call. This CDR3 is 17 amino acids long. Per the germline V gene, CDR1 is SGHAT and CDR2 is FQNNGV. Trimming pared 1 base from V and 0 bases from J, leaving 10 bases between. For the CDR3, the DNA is TGTGCCAGCAGCTTAGGGGCTTTGGGCTCTGGGGCCAACGTCCTGACTTTC. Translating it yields CASSLGALGSGANVLTF.

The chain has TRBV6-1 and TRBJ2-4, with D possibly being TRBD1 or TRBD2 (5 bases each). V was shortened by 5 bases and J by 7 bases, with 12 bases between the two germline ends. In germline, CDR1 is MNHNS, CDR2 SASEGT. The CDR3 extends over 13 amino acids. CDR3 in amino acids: CASSSRGVNIQYF. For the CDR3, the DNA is TGTGCCAGCAGTTCCCGAGGGGTCAACATTCAGTACTTC.

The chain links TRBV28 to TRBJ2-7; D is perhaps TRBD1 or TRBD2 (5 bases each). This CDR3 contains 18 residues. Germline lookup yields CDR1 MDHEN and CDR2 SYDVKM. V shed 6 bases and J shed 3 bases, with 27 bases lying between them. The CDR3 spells CASSAWGYRRVGNYEQYF. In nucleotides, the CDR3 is TGTGCCAGCAGCGCCTGGGGGTACAGACGGGTGGGGAACTACGAGCAGTACTTC.

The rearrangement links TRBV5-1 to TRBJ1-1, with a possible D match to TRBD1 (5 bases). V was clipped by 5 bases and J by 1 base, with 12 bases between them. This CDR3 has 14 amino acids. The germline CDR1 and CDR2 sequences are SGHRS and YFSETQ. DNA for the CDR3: TGCGCCAGCAGATCCGGGACGGCGAACACTGAAGCTTTCTTT. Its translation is CASRSGTANTEAFF.

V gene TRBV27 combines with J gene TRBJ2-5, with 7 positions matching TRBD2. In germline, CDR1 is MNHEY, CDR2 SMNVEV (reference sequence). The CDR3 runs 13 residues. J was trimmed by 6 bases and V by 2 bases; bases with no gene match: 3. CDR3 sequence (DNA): TGTGCCAGCAGTTTACGGGAGGCGAAGACCCAGTACTTC. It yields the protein CASSLREAKTQYF.

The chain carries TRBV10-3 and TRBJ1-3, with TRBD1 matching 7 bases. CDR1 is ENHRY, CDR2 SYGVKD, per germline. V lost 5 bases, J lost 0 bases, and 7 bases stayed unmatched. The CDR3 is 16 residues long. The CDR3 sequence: CAISFSGTASGNTIYF. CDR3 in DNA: TGTGCCATCAGTTTCTCGGGGACAGCCTCTGGAAACACCATATATTTT.

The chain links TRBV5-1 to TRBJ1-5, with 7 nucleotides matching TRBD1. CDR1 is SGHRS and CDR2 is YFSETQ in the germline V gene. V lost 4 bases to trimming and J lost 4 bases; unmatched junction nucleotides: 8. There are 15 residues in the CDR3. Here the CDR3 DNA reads TGCGCCAGCAGCCAAGGGACAGACTTAAATCAGCCCCAGCATTTT. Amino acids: CASSQGTDLNQPQHF.

The CDR3 is CASSSPGQGLFYGYTF. CDR3 DNA: TGTGCCAGCAGTTCCCCTGGACAGGGCCTATTCTATGGCTACACCTTC. The chain carries TRBV28 and TRBJ1-2; 8 nucleotides align to TRBD1. Germline CDR1 reads MDHEN; CDR2 reads SYDVKM. The length of the CDR3 is 16 residues. V lost 4 bases to trimming and J lost 4 bases; unmatched junction nucleotides: 11.